This is a list of T cell receptor beta chains from one sample in a study of CD8 T cells in ankylosing spondylitis. TCRdb used MiXCR to reprocess the 5' RACE reads, holding one entry per CDR3 protein. Of about 170,000 distinct CDR3 sequences in the sample, 15% to 20% were seen once. The specimen was blood, either unsorted or a sorted T cell fraction (not recorded which). The origin of the receptors is a male donor with ankylosing spondylitis or in good health (not recorded which). CDR3s include the opening cysteine and the closing phenylalanine or tryptophan. The order of the fields is V gene, J gene, D gene, clone size, CDR3 length, CDR3 DNA, CDR3 protein. The D gene is left open where the match is weak. A row's size may be missing; if present it is once, few, many or a size class.

V: TRBV5-1; J: TRBJ1-1; D: .; size: .; length: 15; DNA: TGCGCCAGCAGCTCCGGACAGCCAGGGAGCACTGAAGCTTTCTTT; CDR3: CASSSGQPGSTEAFF
V: TRBV2; J: TRBJ2-7; D: .; size: few; length: 11; DNA: TGTGCCAGCAGTGCGGTCTACGAGCAGTACTTC; CDR3: CASSAVYEQYF
V: TRBV5-4; J: TRBJ2-5; D: .; size: many; length: 13; DNA: TGTGCCAGCAGCTTTCAAATCCAAGAGACCCAGTACTTC; CDR3: CASSFQIQETQYF
V: TRBV19; J: TRBJ2-7; D: TRBD2; size: .; length: 17; DNA: TGTGCCAGTAGTATTGCCGGGACTAGCGGGACCTCCTACGAGCAGTACTTC; CDR3: CASSIAGTSGTSYEQYF
V: TRBV20-1; J: TRBJ2-3; D: TRBD2; size: few; length: 12; DNA: TGCAGTGCTAGCGGGAGGACAGATACGCAGTATTTT; CDR3: CSASGRTDTQYF
V: TRBV7-8; J: TRBJ2-3; D: TRBD1; size: many; length: 15; DNA: TGTGCCAGCACCTACCAGGGGGCTCTACAGGATACGCAGTATTTT; CDR3: CASTYQGALQDTQYF
V: TRBV12-3/TRBV12-4; J: TRBJ2-5; D: .; size: many; length: 13; DNA: TGTGCCAGCACCTTAGCCTCTCCAGAGACCCAGTACTTC; CDR3: CASTLASPETQYF
V: TRBV4-2; J: TRBJ2-5; D: .; size: many; length: 12; DNA: TGTGCCAGCAGCCAAGATCGGGAGACCCAGTACTTC; CDR3: CASSQDRETQYF
V: TRBV6-5; J: TRBJ1-5; D: .; size: .; length: 15; DNA: TGTGCCAGCAGTTACTCGGGGGGTGTAGGTCAGCCCCAGCATTTT; CDR3: CASSYSGGVGQPQHF
V: TRBV12-3/TRBV12-4; J: TRBJ1-4; D: TRBD1; size: few; length: 14; DNA: TGTGCCAGCAGGAACAGGGGGCGAGGTGAAAAACTGTTTTTT; CDR3: CASRNRGRGEKLFF
V: TRBV28; J: TRBJ2-2; D: .; size: few; length: 16; DNA: TGTGCCAGCAGTTTATTGCCCCTTGACAGCACCGGGGAGCTGTTTTTT; CDR3: CASSLLPLDSTGELFF
V: TRBV29-1; J: TRBJ1-2; D: .; size: few; length: 12; DNA: TGCAGCGCCGTTCTGGGGAATTACGGCTACACCTTC; CDR3: CSAVLGNYGYTF
V: TRBV12-3/TRBV12-4; J: TRBJ1-1; D: .; size: .; length: 14; DNA: TGTGCCAGCGGAAGACGGGGATTAGACACTGAAGCTTTCTTT; CDR3: CASGRRGLDTEAFF
V: TRBV20-1; J: TRBJ2-7; D: .; size: many; length: 12; DNA: TGCAGTGCTAGAACTGGGCCCTACGAGCAGTACTTC; CDR3: CSARTGPYEQYF
V: TRBV28; J: TRBJ2-7; D: .; size: .; length: 13; DNA: TGTGCCAGCACCCCGGTTACGGGATCCGAGCAGTACTTC; CDR3: CASTPVTGSEQYF
V: TRBV3-1; J: TRBJ2-7; D: TRBD2; size: many; length: 14; DNA: TGTGCCAGCAGCCTATCGGGACTACCAAGCGAGCAGTACTTC; CDR3: CASSLSGLPSEQYF
V: TRBV19; J: TRBJ2-1; D: TRBD2; size: .; length: 15; DNA: TGTGCCAGTAGTATCATAGCGGGAAGATACAATGAGCAGTTCTTC; CDR3: CASSIIAGRYNEQFF
V: TRBV29-1; J: TRBJ1-1; D: .; size: many; length: 12; DNA: TGCAGCGCCTCCAGGGGGAACACTGAAGCTTTCTTT; CDR3: CSASRGNTEAFF
V: TRBV12-3/TRBV12-4; J: TRBJ2-1; D: .; size: .; length: 12; DNA: TGTGCCAGCAGCCCCGAGGTTGGTGAGCAGTTCTTC; CDR3: CASSPEVGEQFF
V: TRBV25-1; J: TRBJ2-2; D: TRBD2; size: .; length: 13; DNA: TGTGCCAGCACTCTAGCGGGAACCGGGGAGCTGTTTTTT; CDR3: CASTLAGTGELFF
V: TRBV29-1; J: TRBJ2-7; D: TRBD1; size: .; length: 13; DNA: TGCAGCGTCCTACCCAGGGGGCGGTCCGAGCAGTACTTC; CDR3: CSVLPRGRSEQYF
V: TRBV2; J: TRBJ2-3; D: TRBD2; size: .; length: 16; DNA: TGTGCCAGCAGCGCCCGGACTAGCGGGAGCACAGATACGCAGTATTTT; CDR3: CASSARTSGSTDTQYF
V: TRBV19; J: TRBJ1-5; D: .; size: many; length: 15; DNA: TGTGCCAGTAGTTTCCTCGGGGGGGGCAATCAGCCCCAGCATTTT; CDR3: CASSFLGGGNQPQHF
V: TRBV5-1; J: TRBJ2-3; D: TRBD1; size: many; length: 16; DNA: TGCGCCAGCAGCCAACAGAGACAGGGAATCACAGATACGCAGTATTTT; CDR3: CASSQQRQGITDTQYF